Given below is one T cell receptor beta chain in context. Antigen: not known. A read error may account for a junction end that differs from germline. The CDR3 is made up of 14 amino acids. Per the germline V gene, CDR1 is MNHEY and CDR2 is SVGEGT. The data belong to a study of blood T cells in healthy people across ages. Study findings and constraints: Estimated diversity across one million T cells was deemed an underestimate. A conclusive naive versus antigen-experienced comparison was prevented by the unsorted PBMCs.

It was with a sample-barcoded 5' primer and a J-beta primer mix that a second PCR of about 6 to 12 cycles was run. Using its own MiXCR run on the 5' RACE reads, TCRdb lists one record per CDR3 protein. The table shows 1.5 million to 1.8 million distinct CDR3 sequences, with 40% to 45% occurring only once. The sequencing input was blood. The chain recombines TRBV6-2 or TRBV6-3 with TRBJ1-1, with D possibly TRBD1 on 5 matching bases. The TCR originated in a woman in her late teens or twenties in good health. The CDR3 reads CASLGGPLCTEAFF. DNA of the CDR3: TGCGCCAGTCTTGGGGGACCGTTGTGCACTGAAGCTTTCTTT.